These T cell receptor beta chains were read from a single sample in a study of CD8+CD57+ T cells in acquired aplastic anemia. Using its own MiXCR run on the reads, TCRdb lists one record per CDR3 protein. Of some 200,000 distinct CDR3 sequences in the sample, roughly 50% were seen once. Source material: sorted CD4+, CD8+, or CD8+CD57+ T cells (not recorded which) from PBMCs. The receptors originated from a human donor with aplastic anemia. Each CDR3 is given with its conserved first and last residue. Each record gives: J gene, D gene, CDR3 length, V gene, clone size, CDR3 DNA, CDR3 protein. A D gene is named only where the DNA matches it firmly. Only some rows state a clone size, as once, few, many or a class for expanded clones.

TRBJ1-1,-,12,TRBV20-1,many,TGCAGTACGGGTAGGCTGAACACTGAAGCTTTCTTT,CSTGRLNTEAFF
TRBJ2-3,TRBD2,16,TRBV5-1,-,TGCGCCAGCAGCTTGGAGGTTAGCGGGGGGGCGGATACGCAGTATTTT,CASSLEVSGGADTQYF
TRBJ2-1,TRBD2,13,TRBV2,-,TGTGCCAGCAGGAGCGGGGGGTACAATGAGCAGTTCTTC,CASRSGGYNEQFF
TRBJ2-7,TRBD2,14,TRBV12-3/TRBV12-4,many,TGTGCCAGCAGCTTTAGCGGGGGGCGTTACGAGCAGTACTTC,CASSFSGGRYEQYF
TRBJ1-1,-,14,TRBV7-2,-,TGTGCCAGCAGCGAAGGGGCGCTGAACACTGAAGCTTTCTTT,CASSEGALNTEAFF
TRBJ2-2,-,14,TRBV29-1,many,TGCAGCGTTGGCCGGACAGAAAACACCGGGGAGCTGTTTTTT,CSVGRTENTGELFF
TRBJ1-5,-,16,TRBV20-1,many,TGCAGTGCTAGCCTCCCTGTGGGCAGGGGAACTCAGCCCCAGCATTTT,CSASLPVGRGTQPQHF
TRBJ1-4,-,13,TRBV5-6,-,TGTGCCAGCAGCTCGTTGGCGGTTGAAAAACAGTTTTTT,CASSSLAVEKQFF
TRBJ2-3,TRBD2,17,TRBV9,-,TGTGCCAGCAGCGTAGTCCCTAGCGGGAGGGGCGCAGATACGCAGTATTTT,CASSVVPSGRGADTQYF
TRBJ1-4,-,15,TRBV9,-,TGTGCCAGCAGCGTAGAACAGGGACAAAATGAAAAACTGTTTTTT,CASSVEQGQNEKLFF
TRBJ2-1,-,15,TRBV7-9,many,TGTGCCAGCAGTTTGGGGGGAGCTGGCGGGAATGAGCAGTTCTTC,CASSLGGAGGNEQFF